This T cell receptor beta chain is from a study of blood T cells in healthy people across ages. Study-wide background: About one barcoded beta molecule per two T cells was the capture yield of template switching.

The V gene's germline CDR1 is GTSNPN and CDR2 SVGIG (reference sequence). Trimming took off 1 base at V and 0 bases at J, with 9 bases between the two ends. The CDR3 contains 14 residues. Points on this clonotype: The antigen remains undetermined.

Combining a sample-barcoded 5' primer with a J-beta primer mix, a second PCR ran for 7 to 11 cycles. Using its own MiXCR run on the 5' RACE reads, TCRdb lists one record per CDR3 protein. The repertoire holds about 680,000 distinct CDR3 sequences, 45% to 50% seen once, with under 35% in the top ten. Study-wide findings and caveats: With age, beta diversity per million T cells declined roughly linearly, significantly by 40. Total diversity from one million sequenced T cells was likely underestimated. The study could not conclusively compare naive and antigen-experienced cells, given its unsorted PBMCs.

Material for sequencing was blood. The rearrangement uses TRBV30 and TRBJ1-2; D is unclear. This clonotype originated in a woman in her fifties or sixties in good health. Written as DNA, the CDR3 is TGTGCCTGGAGTGAGGCTCTAGCTAACTATGGCTACACCTTC. Protein: CAWSEALANYGYTF.